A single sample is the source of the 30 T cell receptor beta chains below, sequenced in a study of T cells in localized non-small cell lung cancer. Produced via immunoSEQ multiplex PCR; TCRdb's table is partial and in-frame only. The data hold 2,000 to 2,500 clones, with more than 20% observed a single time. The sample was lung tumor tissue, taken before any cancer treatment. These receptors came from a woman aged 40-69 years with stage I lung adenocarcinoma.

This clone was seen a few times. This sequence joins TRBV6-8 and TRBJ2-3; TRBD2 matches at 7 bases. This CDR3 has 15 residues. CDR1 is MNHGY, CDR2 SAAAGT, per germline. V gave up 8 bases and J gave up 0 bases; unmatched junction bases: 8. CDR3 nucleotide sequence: TGTGCCAGCGGGGGGGAATCCTCTAGCACAGATACGCAGTATTTT. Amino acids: CASGGESSSTDTQYF.

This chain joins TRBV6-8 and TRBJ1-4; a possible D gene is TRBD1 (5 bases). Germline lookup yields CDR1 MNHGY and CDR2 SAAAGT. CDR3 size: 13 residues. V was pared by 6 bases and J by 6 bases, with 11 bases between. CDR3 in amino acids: CASRRQGDEKLFF. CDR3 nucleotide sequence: TGTGCCAGCAGGCGGCAGGGAGATGAAAAACTGTTTTTT.

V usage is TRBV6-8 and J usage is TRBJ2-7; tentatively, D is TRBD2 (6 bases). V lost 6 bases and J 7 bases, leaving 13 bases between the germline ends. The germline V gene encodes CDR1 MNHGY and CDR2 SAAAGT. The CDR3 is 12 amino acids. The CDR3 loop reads CASSPFGGEQYF. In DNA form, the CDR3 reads TGTGCCAGCAGCCCATTTGGAGGGGAGCAGTACTTC.

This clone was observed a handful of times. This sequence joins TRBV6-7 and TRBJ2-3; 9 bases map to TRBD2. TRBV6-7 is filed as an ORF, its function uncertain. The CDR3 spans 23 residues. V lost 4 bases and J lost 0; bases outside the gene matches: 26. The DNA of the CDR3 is TGTGCCAGCAGTTTCCCCCCCCCTCGGGGGCGGGGGGGCCCGAAAACTAGCACAGATACGCAGTATTTT. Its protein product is CASSFPPPRGRGGPKTSTDTQYF.

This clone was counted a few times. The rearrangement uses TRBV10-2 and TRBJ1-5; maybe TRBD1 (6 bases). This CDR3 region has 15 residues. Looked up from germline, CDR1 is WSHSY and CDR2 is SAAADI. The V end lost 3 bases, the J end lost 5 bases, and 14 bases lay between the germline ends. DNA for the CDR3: TGCGCCAGCAGTGACTCCTCGGGGGGCTATCAGCCCCAGCATTTT. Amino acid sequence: CASSDSSGGYQPQHF.

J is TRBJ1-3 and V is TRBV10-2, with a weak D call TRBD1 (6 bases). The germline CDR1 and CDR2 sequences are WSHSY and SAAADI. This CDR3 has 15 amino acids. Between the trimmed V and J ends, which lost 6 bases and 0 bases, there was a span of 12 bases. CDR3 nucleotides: TGCGCCAGCAGCTCTACAGGGAACTCTGGAAACACCATATATTTT. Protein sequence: CASSSTGNSGNTIYF.

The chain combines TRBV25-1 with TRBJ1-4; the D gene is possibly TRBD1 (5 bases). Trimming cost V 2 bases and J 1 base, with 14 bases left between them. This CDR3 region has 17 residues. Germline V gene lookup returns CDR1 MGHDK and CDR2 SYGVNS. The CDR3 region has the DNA TGTGCCAGCAGTGAAAGAGGGGCAGGGCGAACTAATGAAAAACTGTTTTTT. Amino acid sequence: CASSERGAGRTNEKLFF.

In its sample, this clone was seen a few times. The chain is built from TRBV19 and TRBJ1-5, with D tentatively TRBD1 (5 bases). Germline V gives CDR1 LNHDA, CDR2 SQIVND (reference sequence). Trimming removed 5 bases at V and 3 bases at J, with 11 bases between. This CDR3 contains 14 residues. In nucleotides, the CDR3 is TGTGCCAGTAGTGCTTCGGGGACCAATCAGCCCCAGCATTTT. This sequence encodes CASSASGTNQPQHF.

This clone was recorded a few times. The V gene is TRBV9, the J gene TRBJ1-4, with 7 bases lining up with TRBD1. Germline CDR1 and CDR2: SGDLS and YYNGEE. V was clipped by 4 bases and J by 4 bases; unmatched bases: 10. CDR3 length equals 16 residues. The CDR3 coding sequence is TGTGCCAGCAGCCATTTCTCAGGGGGGCTTAATGAAAAACTGTTTTTT. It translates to CASSHFSGGLNEKLFF.

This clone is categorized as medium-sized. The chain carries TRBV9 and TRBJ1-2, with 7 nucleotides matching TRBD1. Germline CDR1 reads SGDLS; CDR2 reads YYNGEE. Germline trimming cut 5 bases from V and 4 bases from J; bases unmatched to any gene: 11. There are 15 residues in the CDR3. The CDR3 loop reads CASSELKSGGYGYTF. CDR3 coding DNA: TGTGCCAGCAGTGAATTAAAGTCAGGGGGCTATGGCTACACCTTC.

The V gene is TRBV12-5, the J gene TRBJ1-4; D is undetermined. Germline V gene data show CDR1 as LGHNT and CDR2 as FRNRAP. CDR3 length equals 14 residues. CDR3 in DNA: TGTGCCAGCTCGCCGGGATCCCTTCATGAAAAACTGTTTTTT. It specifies CASSPGSLHEKLFF.

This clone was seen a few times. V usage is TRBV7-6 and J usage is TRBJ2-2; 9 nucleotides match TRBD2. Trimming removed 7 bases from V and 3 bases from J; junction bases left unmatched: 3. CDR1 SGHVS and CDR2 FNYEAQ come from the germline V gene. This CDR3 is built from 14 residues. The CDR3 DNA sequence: TGTGCCAGCAACCCTAGCGGGGACACCGGGGAGCTGTTTTTT. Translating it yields CASNPSGDTGELFF.

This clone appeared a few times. Here the CDR3 reads CATVLAGGPQNEQFF. The CDR3 DNA sequence: TGTGCCACCGTACTAGCGGGGGGGCCTCAGAATGAGCAGTTCTTC. The chain joins TRBV6-8 to TRBJ2-1, with TRBD2 matching over 13 bases. CDR3 length equals 15 residues. Germline V lookup: CDR1 MNHGY, CDR2 SAAAGT. Unmatched junction bases numbered 10, after V lost 10 bases and J lost 7 bases.

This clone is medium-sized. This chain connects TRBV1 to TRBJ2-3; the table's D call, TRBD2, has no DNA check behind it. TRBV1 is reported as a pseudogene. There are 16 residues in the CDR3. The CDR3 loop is CASSQDLSGGADTQYF. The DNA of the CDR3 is TGCGCCAGCAGCCAAGATCTAAGCGGGGGGGCAGATACGCAGTATTTT.

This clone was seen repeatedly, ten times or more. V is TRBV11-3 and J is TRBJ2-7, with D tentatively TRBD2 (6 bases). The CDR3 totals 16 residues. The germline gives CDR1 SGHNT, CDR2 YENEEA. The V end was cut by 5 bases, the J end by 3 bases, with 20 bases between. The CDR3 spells CASSQSTGTPFYEQYF. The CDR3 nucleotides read TGTGCCAGCAGCCAATCGACCGGGACTCCATTCTACGAGCAGTACTTC.

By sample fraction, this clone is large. CDR3 DNA sequence: TGTGCCAGCTACCTTAGCTCTGGAAACACCATATATTTT. Its translation is CASYLSSGNTIYF. The V call is TRBV6-8, the J call TRBJ1-3; D is ambiguous. From germline, CDR1 is MNHGY and CDR2 SAAAGT. The V end was cut by 8 bases, the J end by 0 bases, with 8 bases between. This CDR3 comprises 13 residues.

The CDR3 is CSAARVGDTQYF. As DNA, the CDR3 is TGCAGCGCGGCCCGGGTCGGAGATACGCAGTATTTT. The chain combines TRBV29-1 with TRBJ2-3, with no clear D. Per germline, CDR1 SQVTM and CDR2 ANQGSEA. V gave up 7 bases and J gave up 5 bases, with 13 bases separating them. This CDR3 has 12 amino acids.

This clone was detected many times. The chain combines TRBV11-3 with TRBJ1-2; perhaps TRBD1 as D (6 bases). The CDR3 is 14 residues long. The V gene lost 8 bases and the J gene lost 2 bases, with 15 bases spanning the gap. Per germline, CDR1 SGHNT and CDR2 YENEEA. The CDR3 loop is CASGYTGTNYGYTF. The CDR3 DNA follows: TGTGCCAGCGGGTACACCGGGACAAACTATGGCTACACCTTC.

CDR3 sequence reads: CASSPVGWDYEQYF. Written as DNA, the CDR3 is TGTGCCAGTTCCCCGGTGGGATGGGACTACGAGCAGTACTTC. V usage is TRBV19 and J usage is TRBJ2-7; D remains unclear. This CDR3 has 14 residues. CDR1 is LNHDA and CDR2 is SQIVND in the germline V gene (reference sequence). Trimming removed 8 bases at V and 3 bases at J, with 17 bases between.

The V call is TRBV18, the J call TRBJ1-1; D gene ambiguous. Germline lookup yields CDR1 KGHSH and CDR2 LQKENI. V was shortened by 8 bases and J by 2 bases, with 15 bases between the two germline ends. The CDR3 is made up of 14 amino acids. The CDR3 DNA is TGTGCCAGCCGGCTGGGTTGGGATAACACTGAAGCTTTCTTT. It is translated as CASRLGWDNTEAFF.

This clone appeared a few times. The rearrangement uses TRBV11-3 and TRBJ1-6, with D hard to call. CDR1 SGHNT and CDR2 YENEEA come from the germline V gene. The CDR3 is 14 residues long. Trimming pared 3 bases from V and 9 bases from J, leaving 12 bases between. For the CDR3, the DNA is TGTGCCAGCAGCTTGGTCGATCGGGGTTCACCCCTCCACTTT. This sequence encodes CASSLVDRGSPLHF.

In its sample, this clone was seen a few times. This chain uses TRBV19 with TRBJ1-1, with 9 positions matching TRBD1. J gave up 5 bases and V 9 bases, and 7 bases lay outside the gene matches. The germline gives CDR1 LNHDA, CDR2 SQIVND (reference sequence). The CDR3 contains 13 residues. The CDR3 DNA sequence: TGTGCCAGCTCACAGGGGGCGCAGACTGAAGCTTTCTTT. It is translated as CASSQGAQTEAFF.

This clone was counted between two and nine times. CDR3 loop: CASSYSRGVGGGNTEAFF. DNA for the CDR3: TGTGCCAGCAGTTACTCGAGAGGGGTAGGAGGGGGGAACACTGAAGCTTTCTTT. This chain uses TRBV6-8 with TRBJ1-1; a weak D match, TRBD1 (6 bases). This CDR3 has 18 amino acids. Deletions cut 0 bases from V and 1 base from J, with 18 bases between. Germline CDR1 and CDR2: MNHGY and SAAAGT.

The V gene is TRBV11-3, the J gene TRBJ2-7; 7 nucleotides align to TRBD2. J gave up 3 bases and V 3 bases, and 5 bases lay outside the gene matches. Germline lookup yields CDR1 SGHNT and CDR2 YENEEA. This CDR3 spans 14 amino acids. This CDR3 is CASSFQRGDYEQYF. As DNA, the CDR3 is TGTGCCAGCAGCTTTCAGCGGGGTGACTACGAGCAGTACTTC.

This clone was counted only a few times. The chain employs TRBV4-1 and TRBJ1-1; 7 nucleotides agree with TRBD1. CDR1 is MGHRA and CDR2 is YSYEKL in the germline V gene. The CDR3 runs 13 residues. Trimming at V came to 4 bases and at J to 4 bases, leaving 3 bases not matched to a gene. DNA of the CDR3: TGCGCCAGCAGCCGACAGGGAGTCACTGAAGCTTTCTTT. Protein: CASSRQGVTEAFF.

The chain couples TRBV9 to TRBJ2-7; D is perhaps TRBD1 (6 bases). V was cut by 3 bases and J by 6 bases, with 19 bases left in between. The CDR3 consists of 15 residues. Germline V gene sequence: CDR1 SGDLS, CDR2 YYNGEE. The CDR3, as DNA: TGTGCCAGCAGCGAGACATGGGGGCCGGATGGCGAGCAGTACTTC. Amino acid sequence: CASSETWGPDGEQYF.

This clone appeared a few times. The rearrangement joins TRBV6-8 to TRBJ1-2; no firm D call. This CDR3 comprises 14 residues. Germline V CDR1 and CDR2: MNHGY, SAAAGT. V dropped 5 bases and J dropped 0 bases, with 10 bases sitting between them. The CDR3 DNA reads TGTGCCAGCAGTCCGGACGGAACTAACTATGGCTACACCTTC. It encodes CASSPDGTNYGYTF.

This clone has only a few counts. The CDR3, as DNA: TGTGCCATCAGCTTGGACAGGGGAACTGAAGCTTTCTTT. Protein sequence: CAISLDRGTEAFF. V is TRBV6-8 and J is TRBJ1-1, with 9 bases lining up with TRBD1. Germline V gene sequence: CDR1 MNHGY, CDR2 SAAAGT. V was clipped by 10 bases and J by 5 bases; unmatched bases: 8. CDR3 length: 13 amino acids.

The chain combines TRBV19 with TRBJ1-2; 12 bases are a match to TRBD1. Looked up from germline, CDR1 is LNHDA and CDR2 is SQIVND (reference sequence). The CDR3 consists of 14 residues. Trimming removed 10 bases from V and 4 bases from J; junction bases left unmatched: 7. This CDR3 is CATEPGQGAYGYTF. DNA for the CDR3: TGTGCCACCGAACCGGGACAGGGGGCCTATGGCTACACCTTC.

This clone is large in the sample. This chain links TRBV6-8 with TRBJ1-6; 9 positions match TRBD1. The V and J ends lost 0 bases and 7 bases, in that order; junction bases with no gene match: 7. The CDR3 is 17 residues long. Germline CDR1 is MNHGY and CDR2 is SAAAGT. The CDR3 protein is CASSYSIPGTGNSPLHF. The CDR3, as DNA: TGTGCCAGCAGTTACTCGATCCCGGGGACAGGGAATTCACCCCTCCACTTT.